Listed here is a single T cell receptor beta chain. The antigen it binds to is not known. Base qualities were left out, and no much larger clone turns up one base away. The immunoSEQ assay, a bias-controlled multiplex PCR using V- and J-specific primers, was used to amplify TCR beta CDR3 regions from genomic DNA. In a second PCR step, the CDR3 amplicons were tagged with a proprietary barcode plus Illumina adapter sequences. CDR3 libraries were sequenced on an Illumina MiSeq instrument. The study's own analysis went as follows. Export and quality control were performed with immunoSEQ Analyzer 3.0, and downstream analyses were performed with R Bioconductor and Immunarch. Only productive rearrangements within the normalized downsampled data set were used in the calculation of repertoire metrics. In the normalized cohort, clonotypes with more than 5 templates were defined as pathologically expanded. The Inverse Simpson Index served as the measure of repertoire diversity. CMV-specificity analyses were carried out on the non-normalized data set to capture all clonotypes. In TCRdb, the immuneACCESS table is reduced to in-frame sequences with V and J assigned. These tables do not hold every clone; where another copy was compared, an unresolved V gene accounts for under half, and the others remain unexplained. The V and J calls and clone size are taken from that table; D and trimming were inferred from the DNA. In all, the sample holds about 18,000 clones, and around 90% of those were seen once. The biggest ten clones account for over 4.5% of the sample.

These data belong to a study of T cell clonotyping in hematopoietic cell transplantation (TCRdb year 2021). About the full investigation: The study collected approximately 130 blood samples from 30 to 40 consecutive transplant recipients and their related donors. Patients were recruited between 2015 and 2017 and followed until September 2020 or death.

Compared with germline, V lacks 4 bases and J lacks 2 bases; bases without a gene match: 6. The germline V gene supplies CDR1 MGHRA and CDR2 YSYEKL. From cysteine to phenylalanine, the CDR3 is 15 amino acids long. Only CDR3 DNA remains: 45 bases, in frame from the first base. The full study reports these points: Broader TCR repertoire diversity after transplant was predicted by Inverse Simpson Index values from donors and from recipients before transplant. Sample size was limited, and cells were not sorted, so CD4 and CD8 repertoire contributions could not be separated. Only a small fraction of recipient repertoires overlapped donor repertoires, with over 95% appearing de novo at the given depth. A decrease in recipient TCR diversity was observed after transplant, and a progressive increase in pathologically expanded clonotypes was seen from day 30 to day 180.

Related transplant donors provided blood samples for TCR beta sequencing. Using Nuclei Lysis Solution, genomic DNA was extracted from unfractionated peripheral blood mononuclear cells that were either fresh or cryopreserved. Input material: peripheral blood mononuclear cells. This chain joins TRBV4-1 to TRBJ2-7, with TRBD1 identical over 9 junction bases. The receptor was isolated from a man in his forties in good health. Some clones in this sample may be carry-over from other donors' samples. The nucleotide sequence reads TGCGCCAGCAGCCCCGGGGACAGGGTCCCCTACGAGCAGTACTTC. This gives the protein CASSPGDRVPYEQYF.